What follows describes a single T cell receptor (beta chain). The CDR3 length is 15 residues. CDR1 and CDR2 from the germline V gene are MNHEY and SMNVEV (reference sequence). J gave up 7 bases and V 3 bases, and 5 bases lay outside the gene matches. Authors' processing steps: Reference gene primer amplification in the assay estimated nucleated cell counts. Sequencing used immunoSEQ multiplex PCR; TCRdb keeps in-frame clones, though not all of them. V and J calls and clone size are as listed in that table; D and trimming were resolved from the DNA. The repertoire holds 250,000 to 350,000 clones, with about 89% as singletons. This entry is derived from a study of blood T cell repertoires in COVID-19. Study-level information: Collection of acute and convalescent COVID-19 samples took place in the United States, Italy and Spain. The cDNA or gDNA used as material had been derived from T cells, B-cell-depleted T cells, or PBMCs.

V and J are TRBV27 and TRBJ2-2; 10 bases match TRBD1. This TCR came from a woman between 35 and 50 years old who had recovered from COVID-19. Sample: peripheral blood. The CDR3 bases are TGTGCCAGCAGTTTCGACAGGGGGCAGGTCGGGGAGCTGTTTTTT. Amino acids: CASSFDRGQVGELFF.